One and the same sample provided the 2 T cell receptor beta chains below, sequenced in a study of cytomegalovirus exposure and HLA in healthy donors. Primers included in the PCR were 60 Vbeta and 13 Jbeta primers. Profiled with immunoSEQ multiplex PCR; TCRdb holds only in-frame clones, not every one. The data contain about 190,000 clones, roughly 77% of them singletons. Material: PBMCs. These receptors were taken from a man under 40 in good health and CMV-seropositive.

This clone has a handful of counts. The gene calls are TRBV7-6 and TRBJ2-3; TRBD2 is a possible D gene (6 bases). From germline, CDR1 is SGHVS and CDR2 FNYEAQ. The CDR3 is 16 residues long. Trimming stripped 4 bases from V and 0 bases from J, with 14 bases between. CDR3 bases: TGTGCCAGCAGCTCCTCCGTGGGGACTAGCACAGATACGCAGTATTTT. Its translation is CASSSSVGTSTDTQYF.

This clone was found a few times. The chain uses TRBV25-1 and TRBJ2-1, with 7 bases aligning to TRBD1. The CDR3 contains 15 residues. Germline V CDR1 and CDR2: MGHDK, SYGVNS. J was trimmed by 0 bases and V by 7 bases; bases with no gene match: 6. Here the CDR3 reads CASTDSGGSYNEQFF. CDR3 in DNA: TGTGCCAGCACCGATTCAGGGGGCTCCTACAATGAGCAGTTCTTC.